This T cell receptor (beta chain) was observed in a study of blood T cell repertoires in COVID-19 (dated by TCRdb to 2018 to 2021). Background on the whole study: Samples covering the acute and convalescent phases of COVID-19 were provided by collaborators in the United States, Italy and Spain. Subjects who had been exposed to COVID-19, were actively infected with it, or had recovered from it provided the deeply sampled blood TCRbeta repertoires that made up the dataset. Sample metadata almost always included a de-identified subject ID, COVID-19 status, age in years and sex. HLA class I and class II types, where available, came from metadata supplied by the sample provider rather than from assay-based typing. The prospective study material was composed of cDNA or gDNA derived from T cells, B-cell-depleted T cells, or PBMCs. The samples were drawn from two sources: the first 160 participants of the ongoing ImmuneRACE study, and 1,200 or so subjects contributed by 6 global collaborators. The repertoires were released in a freely available public database intended as a resource for research on the immune response to SARS-CoV-2.

Findings and caveats that apply to the study as a whole: Clinical and demographic metadata were provided uncurated, with the amount varying by source and participant.

Comments on this clone: Its binding antigen is unknown. One base away there is no much larger clone; base qualities are not given.

TCRbeta CDR3 regions were amplified from genomic DNA using the immunoSEQ Assay, a bias-controlled multiplex PCR. In the original analysis: The number of nucleated cells in each sample was estimated from the amplification of reference gene primers within the assay. To quantify the absolute abundance of each unique TCRbeta CDR3 rearrangement, sequence reads were collapsed and filtered. For each sample, productive Simpson clonality was calculated as the square root of Simpson's diversity index over productive rearrangements. This immuneACCESS table, as held by TCRdb, lists in-frame sequences with V and J called but not all clones. Of the missing ones, under half trace to an unresolved V gene in checked studies; the others have no known cause. The D gene and trimming were derived from the DNA, and the V and J assignments and clone size from that table. The sample table lists roughly 140,000 clones, roughly 84% of them with a count of one. The ten largest clones represent around 40% of the sample.

CDR1 is given as MNHEY and CDR2 as SMNVEV, both from the germline V gene (reference sequence). The CDR3 measures 18 amino acids from cysteine to phenylalanine. Solely the CDR3 DNA is kept, with 54 bases framed from the first base. Germline trimming amounts to 1 base on V and 0 bases on J, with 6 as the count of junction bases outside the gene matches. Whole blood was collected in K2EDTA tubes by collaborating institutions according to the institutions' own protocols. For TCRbeta analysis, collaborators shipped samples in one of three forms: frozen whole blood, isolated PBMCs, or DNA extracted from either of those sample types.

The chain was built from TRBV27 and TRBJ2-3; a stretch of 11 junction bases matches TRBD2. The sample comprised peripheral blood. The clonotype originates from a human donor in a cohort sampled during active COVID-19. The DNA sequence is given as TGTGCCAGCAGTTTATTGGGCCTAGCGGGGGGTAGCACAGATACGCAGTATTTT. Translated, this is CASSLLGLAGGSTDTQYF.